These T cell receptor beta chains were read from a single sample in a study of T-cell reconstitution after alpha-beta-depleted transplantation in children. A single record per CDR3 protein comes from TCRdb applying MiXCR to the PCR reads. The sample consists of almost 400,000 distinct CDR3 sequences, roughly 21% of them appearing once. This specimen was PBMCs from the stem cell graft donor, taken from the stem cell graft. These TCRs come from a human donor who donated a stem cell graft to a child with acute myeloid leukemia. The CDR3 runs from the conserved cysteine through the conserved F or W. The D gene is left open where the match is weak. For some rows the clone size is stated as once, few or many, or as a class when expanded; others skip it.

j_gene | d_gene | abundance | v_gene | CDR3aa | CDR3nt
TRBJ2-1 | - | many | TRBV20-1 | CSARRDSSYNEQFF | TGCAGTGCCAGGCGGGATAGCTCCTACAATGAGCAGTTCTTC
TRBJ2-5 | - | many | TRBV10-3 | CAIGRQEQETQYF | TGTGCCATCGGGAGGCAGGAGCAAGAGACCCAGTACTTC
TRBJ2-7 | - | few | TRBV12-3/TRBV12-4 | CASSLTDSRGYEQYF | TGTGCCAGCAGTTTGACGGACTCTAGGGGCTACGAGCAGTACTTC
TRBJ1-1 | - | few | TRBV6-1 | CASSPDRIVTEAFF | TGTGCCAGCAGTCCAGACAGGATCGTCACTGAAGCTTTCTTT
TRBJ2-3 | - | many | TRBV12-3/TRBV12-4 | CASSLPTDTQYF | TGTGCCAGCAGTCTCCCCACAGATACGCAGTATTTT
TRBJ1-1 | - | many | TRBV15 | CATRTGSAGEAFF | TGTGCCACCCGAACGGGGTCCGCCGGTGAAGCTTTCTTT
TRBJ2-3 | - | few | TRBV15 | CATWEVSTDTQYF | TGTGCAACCTGGGAGGTTAGCACAGATACGCAGTATTTT
TRBJ2-3 | TRBD1 | few | TRBV27 | CASSLRRDRGYADTQYF | TGTGCCAGCAGTTTACGTCGGGACAGGGGGTACGCAGATACGCAGTATTTT
TRBJ2-7 | TRBD1 | - | TRBV4-1 | CASSQEETGTGSSYEQYF | TGCGCCAGCAGCCAAGAAGAAACTGGGACAGGGAGCTCCTACGAGCAGTACTTC
TRBJ2-1 | TRBD1 | - | TRBV11-1 | CASSKLAVKTGGFYNEQFF | TGTGCCAGCAGCAAACTTGCCGTAAAGACAGGGGGTTTTTACAATGAGCAGTTCTTC
TRBJ2-1 | TRBD2 | - | TRBV4-2 | CASSQDGLAGSGFF | TGTGCCAGCAGCCAAGACGGACTAGCGGGAAGTGGGTTCTTC
TRBJ2-7 | - | - | TRBV6-1 | CASSAATRYEQYF | TGTGCCAGCAGTGCCGCTACACGATACGAGCAGTACTTC
TRBJ2-1 | - | - | TRBV9 | CASSVNRALYNEQFF | TGTGCCAGCAGCGTGAACAGGGCTCTTTACAATGAGCAGTTCTTC
TRBJ2-7 | TRBD1 | many | TRBV12-3/TRBV12-4 | CASSATGGWDEQYF | TGTGCCAGCAGCGCGACAGGGGGCTGGGACGAGCAGTACTTC
TRBJ2-3 | - | - | TRBV29-1 | CSVGLAMADTQYF | TGCAGCGTTGGCTTAGCAATGGCAGATACGCAGTATTTT
TRBJ2-3 | TRBD2 | few | TRBV12-3/TRBV12-4 | CASSPRLAASTDTQYF | TGTGCCAGCAGCCCTAGGCTAGCGGCCAGCACAGATACGCAGTATTTT
TRBJ2-7 | TRBD2 | - | TRBV12-3/TRBV12-4 | CASSLTSGSLQYF | TGTGCCAGCAGTTTGACTAGCGGGAGCCTGCAGTACTTC
TRBJ2-2 | - | - | TRBV6-2/TRBV6-3 | CASSYSQNTGELFF | TGTGCCAGCAGTTACTCGCAGAACACCGGGGAGCTGTTTTTT
TRBJ2-1 | TRBD1 | - | TRBV20-1 | CSARGDRDNEQFF | TGCAGTGCCAGAGGGGACAGGGACAATGAGCAGTTCTTC
TRBJ2-3 | - | - | TRBV15 | CATSRDLAGSGTDTQYF | TGTGCCACCAGCAGAGATCTTGCGGGGTCTGGCACAGATACGCAGTATTTT
TRBJ2-5 | TRBD2 | - | TRBV5-1 | CASSIGTSAYQETQYF | TGCGCCAGCAGCATCGGGACTAGCGCCTACCAAGAGACCCAGTACTTC
TRBJ2-7 | - | many | TRBV29-1 | CSVQGTVYEQYF | TGCAGCGTTCAGGGAACGGTCTACGAGCAGTACTTC
TRBJ1-6 | TRBD1 | few | TRBV5-1 | CASSLLSGTGANSPLHF | TGCGCCAGCAGCTTGCTCAGCGGGACAGGGGCAAATTCACCCCTCCACTTT
TRBJ2-6 | - | - | TRBV20-1 | CSARGRPGPGANVLTF | TGCAGTGCTAGAGGCCGCCCGGGACCCGGGGCCAACGTCCTGACTTTC
TRBJ1-1 | TRBD1 | - | TRBV20-1 | CSARTGLGSEAFF | TGCAGTGCAAGGACAGGGTTGGGCTCTGAAGCTTTCTTT
TRBJ2-2 | - | - | TRBV24-1 | CATSDFDSAHTTGELFF | TGTGCCACCAGTGATTTTGACAGCGCCCATACCACCGGGGAGCTGTTTTTT
TRBJ2-7 | TRBD2 | few | TRBV28 | CASSPPGLAGAYEQYF | TGTGCCAGCAGTCCACCGGGACTAGCGGGCGCCTACGAGCAGTACTTC
TRBJ2-7 | TRBD1 | many | TRBV29-1 | CSVTRDSSYEQYF | TGCAGCGTTACCCGGGACAGTTCCTACGAGCAGTACTTC
TRBJ2-1 | - | few | TRBV12-1 | CASSTNREDNEQFF | TGTGCCAGCAGCACCAACAGGGAGGACAATGAGCAGTTCTTC